These 12 T cell receptor beta chains share one sample of origin, sequenced in a study of blood T cell repertoires in COVID-19. Sequencing was performed with immunoSEQ multiplex PCR; in TCRdb, only in-frame clones are kept and a portion is missing. This table holds fewer than 110,000 clones, around 87% found once. Input material: peripheral blood. The receptors shown here come from a woman in her twenties or thirties with acute or convalescent COVID-19.

On this clone itself: Relative to the germline gene, one junction end is altered; a read error may explain this. J is TRBJ1-2 and V is TRBV14; unclear D gene. The CDR3 is 15 amino acids. The germline gives CDR1 SGHDN, CDR2 FVKESK. The CDR3 reads CASSQDQRDLYGYTF. For the CDR3, the DNA is TGTGCCAGCAGTCAAGACCAGCGTGACCTATATGGCTACACCTTC.

V and J are TRBV7-8 and TRBJ2-7; 11 bases map to TRBD2. Trimming at V came to 5 bases and at J to 4 bases, leaving 4 bases not matched to a gene. The CDR3 has 14 residues. Germline values: CDR1 SGHVS, CDR2 FQNEAQ. CDR3 amino acids: CASSLSGGGYEQYF. The CDR3 coding sequence is TGTGCCAGCAGCCTTAGCGGGGGGGGGTACGAGCAGTACTTC.

The gene calls are TRBV5-6 and TRBJ1-3; D is possibly TRBD1 (5 bases). V lost 3 bases and J 0 bases, leaving 13 bases between the germline ends. The germline V gene has CDR1 SGHDT and CDR2 YYEEEE. The CDR3 is 16 amino acids. The CDR3 coding sequence is TGTGCCAGCAGCTCAATAGGGGCCATCTCTGGAAACACCATATATTTT. This encodes CASSSIGAISGNTIYF. Variable domain in full (rest from reference TRBV5-6 and TRBJ1-3): DAGVTQSPTHLIKTRGQQVTLRCSPKSGHDTVSWYQQALGQGPQFIFQYYEEEERQRGNFPDRFSGHQFPNYSSELNVNALLLGDSALYLCASSSIGAISGNTIYFGEGSWLTVV.

CDR3 nucleotide sequence: TGTGCCAGCAGCCCTAGCGACAGGGCCGGGGAGCTGTTTTTT. As protein: CASSPSDRAGELFF. The V and J genes are TRBV9 and TRBJ2-2, with a weak D call TRBD1 (7 bases). V was trimmed by 4 bases and J by 6 bases, leaving 13 bases between them. Germline V gene sequence: CDR1 SGDLS, CDR2 YYNGEE. This CDR3 has 14 residues.

The V gene is TRBV28, the J gene TRBJ1-4, with a tentative D call TRBD1 (5 bases). Germline values: CDR1 MDHEN, CDR2 SYDVKM. This CDR3 is 14 amino acids long. With 5 bases removed from V and 8 bases from J, the gap between germline ends came to 15 bases. The CDR3 loop reads CASSHRAKGEKLFF. In DNA form, the CDR3 reads TGTGCCAGCAGTCACCGGGCCAAGGGGGAAAAACTGTTTTTT.

This chain joins TRBV9 and TRBJ2-2, with 11 bases that match TRBD1. This CDR3 region has 18 residues. The J segment lost 2 bases and the V segment lost 4 bases, leaving 10 bases of the junction unmatched. From germline, CDR1 is SGDLS and CDR2 YYNGEE. As DNA, the CDR3 is TGTGCCAGCAGCCCTAACCCCGGACAGGGGGCTAACACCGGGGAGCTGTTTTTT. It is translated as CASSPNPGQGANTGELFF.

In its sample, this clone was seen a few times. CDR3 in DNA: TGTGCCAGCAGCTCTCCGCCCGGGGGTGGGGCAGATACGCAGTATTTT. Its translation is CASSSPPGGGADTQYF. The chain has TRBV5-6 and TRBJ2-3; weak D call: TRBD2 (6 bases). The germline V gene encodes CDR1 SGHDT and CDR2 YYEEEE. The CDR3 extends over 16 amino acids. The V end lost 3 bases, the J end lost 4 bases, and 18 bases lay between the germline ends.

This clone was seen once. The chain carries TRBV5-1 and TRBJ1-4; perhaps TRBD1 as D (6 bases). This CDR3 comprises 16 residues. V was pared by 2 bases and J by 0 bases, with 11 bases between. The germline gives CDR1 SGHRS, CDR2 YFSETQ. The DNA of the CDR3 is TGCGCCAGCAGCTTAGGACAGCTATCAACTAATGAAAAACTGTTTTTT. It codes for CASSLGQLSTNEKLFF.

The chain links TRBV5-1 to TRBJ2-3; 9 positions agree with TRBD1. CDR1 and CDR2 from the germline V gene are SGHRS and YFSETQ. After removal of 3 bases from V and 3 bases from J, the junction contained 8 bases not matched to a gene. This CDR3 has 16 residues. This CDR3 reads CASSSLGTGFTDTQYF. In nucleotides, the CDR3 is TGCGCCAGCAGCTCCTTAGGGACAGGGTTTACAGATACGCAGTATTTT.

On this clone: The sample holds other DNA sequences that translate to the same CDR3. The chain employs TRBV6-5 and TRBJ1-5; D is perhaps TRBD1 (5 bases). The V and J ends lost 8 bases and 2 bases respectively, with 13 bases between them. CDR3 length: 14 residues. The germline V gene encodes CDR1 MNHEY and CDR2 SVGAGI. CDR3 sequence reads: CASRGGLGNQPQHF. The CDR3 region has the DNA TGTGCCAGCCGGGGGGGGTTGGGCAATCAGCCCCAGCATTTT.

J is TRBJ2-3 and V is TRBV9; D might be TRBD2 (6 bases). Germline loops: CDR1 SGDLS, CDR2 YYNGEE. CDR3 length: 15 amino acids. V shed 4 bases and J shed 6 bases, with 18 bases lying between them. This CDR3 reads CASSLDTSPRDTQYF. In DNA, the CDR3 is TGTGCCAGCAGCCTAGATACTAGCCCCCGGGATACGCAGTATTTT.

The V call is TRBV11-2, the J call TRBJ1-3; 8 nucleotides match TRBD1. This CDR3 is built from 13 residues. With 2 bases clipped from V and 11 bases from J, the junction kept 5 bases outside the gene matches. Per the germline V gene, CDR1 is SGHAT and CDR2 is FQNNGV. CDR3 loop: CASSLPDRVPIYF. The CDR3 nucleotides read TGTGCCAGCAGCTTACCGGACAGGGTGCCCATATATTTT.